Listed below are T cell receptor beta chains from one sample, sequenced in a study of T cells in tuberculosis. This table comes from immunoSEQ multiplex PCR, and its TCRdb copy is limited to in-frame clones, with some not included. The sample shows 45,000 or so clones, around 95% of them seen only once. The sample comprised PBMCs. These receptors were collected from a donor aged 5 to 30 with latent tuberculosis or without tuberculosis infection. Each CDR3 is given with its conserved first and last residue. A D gene is named only where the DNA matches it firmly. Clone size, where shown, is once, few, many, or a class for clones that have expanded.

size: .
J: TRBJ2-3
D: TRBD2
V: TRBV18
DNA: TGTGCCAGCTCCCAGACTAGCGGGGGAACAGATACGCAGTATTTT
CDR3: CASSQTSGGTDTQYF

size: .
J: TRBJ1-2
D: TRBD1
V: TRBV11-2
DNA: TGTGCCAGCAGCTTAGTGACAGGGGGCTATGGCTACACCTTC
CDR3: CASSLVTGGYGYTF

size: .
J: TRBJ2-7
D: .
V: TRBV27
DNA: TGTGCCAGCAGTTCATTGGGGCCCTACGAGCAGTACTTC
CDR3: CASSSLGPYEQYF

size: once
J: TRBJ1-2
D: TRBD1
V: TRBV29-1
DNA: TGCAGCGCACGACAGGGGGCGATTTATGGCTACACCTTC
CDR3: CSARQGAIYGYTF

size: .
J: TRBJ2-1
D: TRBD1
V: TRBV5-1
DNA: TGCGCCAGCAGACGGGACAGGGGGCCCTACAATGAGCAGTTCTTC
CDR3: CASRRDRGPYNEQFF

size: .
J: TRBJ1-2
D: .
V: TRBV28
DNA: TGTGCCAGCAGTTTGGAAGGGCCCGGAGGGGGCTACACCTTC
CDR3: CASSLEGPGGGYTF

size: .
J: TRBJ2-7
D: .
V: TRBV10-3
DNA: TGTGCCATCAGTGGGGGGGACTACGAGCAGTACTTC
CDR3: CAISGGDYEQYF

size: .
J: TRBJ1-5
D: .
V: TRBV19
DNA: TGTGCCAGTAGTTCTCAGGGAGGAGACCAGCCCCAGCATTTT
CDR3: CASSSQGGDQPQHF

size: .
J: TRBJ2-3
D: TRBD2
V: TRBV5-8
DNA: TGTGCCAGCAGCATACCGGGACTAGCGGGGGGGCCAGGGTCGGATACGCAGTATTTT
CDR3: CASSIPGLAGGPGSDTQYF

size: .
J: TRBJ2-3
D: TRBD1
V: TRBV10-3
DNA: TGTGCCATCAGCTCGGACAGGGGCACAGATACGCAGTATTTT
CDR3: CAISSDRGTDTQYF

size: .
J: TRBJ2-1
D: .
V: TRBV18
DNA: TGTGCCAGCTCACCACGCTCTAGCTCCTACAATGAGCAGTTCTTC
CDR3: CASSPRSSSYNEQFF

size: .
J: TRBJ2-5
D: .
V: TRBV21-1
DNA: TGTGCCAGCAGCAAAAATCACACAGGGGGCTGGAGAGAGACCCAGTACTTC
CDR3: CASSKNHTGGWRETQYF

size: .
J: TRBJ1-1
D: .
V: TRBV2
DNA: TGTGCCAGCAGTGAACTGGCAGATGAAGCTTTCTTT
CDR3: CASSELADEAFF